These 7 T cell receptor beta chains originate from one sample sequenced in a study of blood T cell repertoires in COVID-19. Libraries were prepared by immunoSEQ multiplex PCR; TCRdb keeps only in-frame clonotypes and omits some of them. The sample lists 200,000 or so clones, under 85% occurring once. Sequencing was carried out using peripheral blood. These receptors came from a man between 60 and 75 years old with active or convalescent COVID-19.

The rearrangement uses TRBV14 and TRBJ2-4; no clear D gene. The germline CDR1 and CDR2 sequences are SGHDN and FVKESK. Trimming removed 5 bases at V and 9 bases at J, with 8 bases between. This CDR3 comprises 11 residues. Here the CDR3 reads CASSDFGIQYF. CDR3 in DNA: TGTGCCAGCAGCGATTTCGGCATTCAGTACTTC.

This clone showed up just once. The chain has TRBV5-1 and TRBJ1-1; D might be TRBD1 (5 bases). V lost 3 bases and J 1 base, leaving 7 bases between the germline ends. The CDR3 loop spans 13 amino acids. Per germline, CDR1 SGHRS and CDR2 YFSETQ. The CDR3 loop reads CASSWQGNTEAFF. CDR3 DNA: TGCGCCAGCAGCTGGCAGGGGAACACTGAAGCTTTCTTT. Combining the CDR3 with reference TRBV5-1 and TRBJ1-1 gives the whole variable domain KAGVTQTPRYLIKTRGQQVTLSCSPISGHRSVSWYQQTPGQGLQFLFEYFSETQRNKGNFPGRFSGRQFSNSRSEMNVSTLELGDSALYLCASSWQGNTEAFFGQGTRLTVV.

In regard to this clone: Different DNA sequences within this sample yield the same CDR3. The genes are TRBV5-1 and TRBJ2-5; no clear D. The CDR3 totals 11 residues. Per the germline V gene, CDR1 is SGHRS and CDR2 is YFSETQ. Trimming cost V 3 bases and J 2 bases, with 2 bases left between them. The CDR3 DNA sequence: TGCGCCAGCAGCTCTCAAGAGACCCAGTACTTC. Protein sequence: CASSSQETQYF.

The chain carries TRBV10-3 and TRBJ2-7, with D possibly matching TRBD1 (6 bases). In germline, CDR1 is ENHRY, CDR2 SYGVKD. The CDR3 has 14 amino acids. V lost 6 bases to trimming and J lost 2 bases, with 14 bases between them. This CDR3 is CAISARDIAYEQYF. CDR3 in DNA: TGTGCCATCAGCGCCCGGGACATTGCCTACGAGCAGTACTTC.

The chain joins TRBV7-9 to TRBJ2-3, with D possibly being TRBD2 (6 bases). The V gene's germline CDR1 is SEHNR and CDR2 FQNEAQ (reference sequence). V was trimmed by 3 bases and J by 5 bases, leaving 18 bases between them. CDR3 length: 16 residues. The CDR3 DNA reads TGTGCCAGCAGCTTGGATCGGTGGGGAGGAGTAGATACGCAGTATTTT. It codes for CASSLDRWGGVDTQYF.

The chain links TRBV5-4 to TRBJ2-1; 9 nucleotides agree with TRBD2. The trim removed 4 bases at V and 4 bases at J, leaving 9 bases unmatched. The CDR3 has 16 residues. Germline V gives CDR1 SGHNT, CDR2 YYREEE (reference sequence). DNA of the CDR3: TGTGCCAGCAGCGGGGCCCTAGCGGGACGGTACAATGAGCAGTTCTTC. Residues: CASSGALAGRYNEQFF.

This chain connects TRBV5-1 to TRBJ2-2; 10 positions match TRBD1. CDR3 size: 16 residues. Trimming removed 8 bases from V and 0 bases from J; junction bases left unmatched: 7. The germline CDR1 and CDR2 sequences are SGHRS and YFSETQ. CDR3 amino acids: CASSGQGGANTGELFF. The CDR3 DNA follows: TGCGCCAGTTCCGGACAGGGGGGCGCGAACACCGGGGAGCTGTTTTTT.